This T cell receptor beta chain stems from a study of T cell clones after liver transplantation. On the study more broadly: HCV positivity affected three of eight recipients; the rest lacked autoimmune or viral indications. Standard immunosuppression, with no induction, continued until 12-24 months after transplant.

Produced via immunoSEQ multiplex PCR; TCRdb's table is partial and in-frame only. The profile shows some 120,000 clones, less than 95% of them singletons. The germline gives CDR1 MNHEY, CDR2 SVGAGI. CDR3 length: 13 amino acids. Trimming at V came to 9 bases and at J to 6 bases, leaving 8 bases not matched to a gene. Thawed unstimulated PBMCs were FACS-sorted by CD3, CD4 and CD8 into two populations. The sequence derives from a human patient who received a liver transplant. Some T cells may be graft donor cells. This specimen was CD4+ T cells from blood, taken 12 months after liver transplant. V is TRBV6-5 and J is TRBJ2-1, with 7 bases aligning to TRBD1. CDR3 region: CARARDSGNEQFF. CDR3 sequence (DNA): TGTGCCAGAGCTAGGGACAGTGGCAATGAGCAGTTCTTC.